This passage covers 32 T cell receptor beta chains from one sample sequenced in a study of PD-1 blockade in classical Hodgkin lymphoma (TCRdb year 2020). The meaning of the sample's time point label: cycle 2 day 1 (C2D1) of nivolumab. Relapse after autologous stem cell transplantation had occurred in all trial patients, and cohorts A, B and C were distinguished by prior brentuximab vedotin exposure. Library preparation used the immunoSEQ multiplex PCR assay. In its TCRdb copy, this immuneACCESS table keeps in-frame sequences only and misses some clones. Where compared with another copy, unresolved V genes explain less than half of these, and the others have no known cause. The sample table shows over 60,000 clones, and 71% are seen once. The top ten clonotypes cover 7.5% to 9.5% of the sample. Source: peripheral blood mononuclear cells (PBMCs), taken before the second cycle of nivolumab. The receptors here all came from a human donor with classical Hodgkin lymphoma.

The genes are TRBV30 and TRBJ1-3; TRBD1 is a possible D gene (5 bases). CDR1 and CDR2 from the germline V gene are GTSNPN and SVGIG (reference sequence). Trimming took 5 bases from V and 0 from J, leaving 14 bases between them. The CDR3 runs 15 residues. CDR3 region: CAWDEGTFSGNTIYF. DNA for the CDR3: TGTGCCTGGGACGAGGGGACCTTCTCTGGAAACACCATATATTTT. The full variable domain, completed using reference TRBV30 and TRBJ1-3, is SQTIHQWPATLVQPVGSPLSLECTVEGTSNPNLYWYRQAAGRGLQLLFYSVGIGQISSEVPQNLSASRPQDRQFILSSKKLLLSDSGFYLCAWDEGTFSGNTIYFGEGSWLTVV.

The CDR3 region has the DNA TGTGCCAGCACCTTTGACTGGGGCCCCTACGAGCAGTACTTC. Its protein product is CASTFDWGPYEQYF. J is TRBJ2-7 and V is TRBV5-5; TRBD1 is a possible D gene (5 bases). Trimming took off 6 bases at V and 2 bases at J, with 15 bases between the two ends. The CDR3 is made up of 14 amino acids. The germline CDR1 and CDR2 sequences are SGHKS and YYEKEE (reference sequence).

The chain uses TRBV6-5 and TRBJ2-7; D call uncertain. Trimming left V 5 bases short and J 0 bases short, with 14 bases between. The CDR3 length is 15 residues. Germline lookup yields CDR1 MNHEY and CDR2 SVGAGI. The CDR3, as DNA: TGTGCCAGCAGTCACGGGTTCCTGAGCTCCTACGAGCAGTACTTC. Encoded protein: CASSHGFLSSYEQYF.

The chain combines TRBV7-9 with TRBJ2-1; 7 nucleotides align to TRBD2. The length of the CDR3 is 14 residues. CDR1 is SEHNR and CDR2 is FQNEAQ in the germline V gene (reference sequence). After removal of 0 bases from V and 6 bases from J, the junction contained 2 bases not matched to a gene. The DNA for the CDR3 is TGTGCCAGCAGCTTAGCGGGAGGGCCCAATGAGCAGTTCTTC. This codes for CASSLAGGPNEQFF.

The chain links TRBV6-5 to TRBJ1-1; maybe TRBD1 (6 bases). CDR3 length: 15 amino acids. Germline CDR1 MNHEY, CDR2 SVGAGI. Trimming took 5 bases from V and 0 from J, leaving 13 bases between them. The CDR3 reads CASSRDITMNTEAFF. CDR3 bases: TGTGCCAGCAGTAGGGACATAACCATGAACACTGAAGCTTTCTTT.

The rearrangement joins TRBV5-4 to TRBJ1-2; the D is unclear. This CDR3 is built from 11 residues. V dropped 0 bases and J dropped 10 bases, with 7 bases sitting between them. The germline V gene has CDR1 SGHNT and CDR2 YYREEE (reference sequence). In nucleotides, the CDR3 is TGTGCCAGCAGCTTGGGGATAGACTACACCTTC. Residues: CASSLGIDYTF.

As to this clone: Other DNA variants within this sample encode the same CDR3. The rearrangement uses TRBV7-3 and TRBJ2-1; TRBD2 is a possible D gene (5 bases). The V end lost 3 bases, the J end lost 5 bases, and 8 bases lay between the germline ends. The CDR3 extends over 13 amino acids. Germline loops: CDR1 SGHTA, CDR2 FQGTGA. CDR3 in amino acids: CASSLSGNNEQFF. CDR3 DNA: TGTGCCAGCAGCTTGAGCGGTAACAATGAGCAGTTCTTC.

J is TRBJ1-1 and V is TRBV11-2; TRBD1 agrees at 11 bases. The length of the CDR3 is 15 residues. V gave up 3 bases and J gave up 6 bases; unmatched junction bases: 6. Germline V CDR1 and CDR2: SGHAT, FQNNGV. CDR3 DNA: TGTGCCAGCAGCTTCCGGACAGGGGGCGAGGCTGAAGCTTTCTTT. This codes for CASSFRTGGEAEAFF.

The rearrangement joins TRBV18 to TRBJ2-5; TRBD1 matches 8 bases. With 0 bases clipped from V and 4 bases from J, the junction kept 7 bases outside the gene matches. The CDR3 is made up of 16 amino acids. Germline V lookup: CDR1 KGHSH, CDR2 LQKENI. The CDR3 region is CASSPPETGEGETQYF. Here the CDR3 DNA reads TGTGCCAGCTCACCACCCGAGACAGGGGAAGGAGAGACCCAGTACTTC. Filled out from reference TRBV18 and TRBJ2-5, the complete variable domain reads NAGVMQNPRHLVRRRGQEARLRCSPMKGHSHVYWYRQLPEEGLKFMVYLQKENIIDESGMPKERFSAEFPKEGPSILRIQQVVRGDSAAYFCASSPPETGEGETQYFGPGTRLLVL.

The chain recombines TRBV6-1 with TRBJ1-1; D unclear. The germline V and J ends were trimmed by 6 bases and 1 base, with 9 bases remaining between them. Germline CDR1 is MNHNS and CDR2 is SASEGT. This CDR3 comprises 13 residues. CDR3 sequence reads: CASRQIKNTEAFF. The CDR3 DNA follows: TGTGCCAGCAGACAGATTAAGAACACTGAAGCTTTCTTT.

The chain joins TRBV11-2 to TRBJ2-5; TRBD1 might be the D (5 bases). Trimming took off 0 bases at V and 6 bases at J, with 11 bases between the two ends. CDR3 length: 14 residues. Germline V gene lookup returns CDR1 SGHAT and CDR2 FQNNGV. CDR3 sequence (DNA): TGTGCCAGCAGCTTAGAGGCAGGGATGAAGACCCAGTACTTC. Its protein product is CASSLEAGMKTQYF.

Here the CDR3 reads CASSSPGQGYEQYF. Written as DNA, the CDR3 is TGTGCCAGCAGTTCCCCGGGACAGGGCTACGAGCAGTACTTC. The genes are TRBV6-5 and TRBJ2-7, with TRBD1 matching 9 bases. The germline V gene encodes CDR1 MNHEY and CDR2 SVGAGI. The CDR3 consists of 14 residues. The V segment lost 4 bases and the J segment 3 bases; nucleotides outside the gene matches: 4.

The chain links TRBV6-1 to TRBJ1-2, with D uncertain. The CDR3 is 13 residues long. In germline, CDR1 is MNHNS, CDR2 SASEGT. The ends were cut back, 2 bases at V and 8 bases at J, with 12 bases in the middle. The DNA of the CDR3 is TGTGCCAGCAGTGAAACCCCCCAGTGGGGCTACACCTTC. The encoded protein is CASSETPQWGYTF.

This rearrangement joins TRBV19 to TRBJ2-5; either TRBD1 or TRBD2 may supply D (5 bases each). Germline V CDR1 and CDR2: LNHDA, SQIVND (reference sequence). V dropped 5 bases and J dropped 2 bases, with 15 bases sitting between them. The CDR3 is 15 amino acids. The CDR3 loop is CASSEPSEGQETQYF. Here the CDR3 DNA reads TGTGCCAGTAGTGAACCCTCAGAGGGGCAAGAGACCCAGTACTTC.

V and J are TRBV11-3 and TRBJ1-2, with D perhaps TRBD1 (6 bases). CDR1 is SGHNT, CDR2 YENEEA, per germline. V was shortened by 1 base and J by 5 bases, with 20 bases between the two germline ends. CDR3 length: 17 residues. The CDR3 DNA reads TGTGCCAGCAGCTTAGCCAACAGGGTAGGAGGTTCGTATGGCTACACCTTC. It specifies CASSLANRVGGSYGYTF.

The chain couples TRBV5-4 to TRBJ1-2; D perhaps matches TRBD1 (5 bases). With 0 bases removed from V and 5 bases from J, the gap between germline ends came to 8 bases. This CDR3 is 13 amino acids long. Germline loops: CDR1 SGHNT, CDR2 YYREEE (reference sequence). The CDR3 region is CASSLDRSYGYTF. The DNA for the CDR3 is TGTGCCAGCAGCTTGGACAGGTCTTATGGCTACACCTTC.

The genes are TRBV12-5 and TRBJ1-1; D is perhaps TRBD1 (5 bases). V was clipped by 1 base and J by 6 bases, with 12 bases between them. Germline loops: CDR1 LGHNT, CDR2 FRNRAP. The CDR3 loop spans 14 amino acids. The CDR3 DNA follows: TGTGCTAGTGGTTTGGAGGGGAGTTACTCTGAAGCTTTCTTT. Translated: CASGLEGSYSEAFF. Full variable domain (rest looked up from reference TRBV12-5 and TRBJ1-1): DARVTQTPRHKVTEMGQEVTMRCQPILGHNTVFWYRQTMMQGLELLAYFRNRAPLDDSGMPKDRFSAEMPDATLATLKIQPSEPRDSAVYFCASGLEGSYSEAFFGQGTRLTVV.

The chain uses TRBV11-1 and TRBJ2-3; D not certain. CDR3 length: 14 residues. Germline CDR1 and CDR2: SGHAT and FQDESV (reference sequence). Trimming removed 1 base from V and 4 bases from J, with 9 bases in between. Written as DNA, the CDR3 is TGTGCCAGCAGCTTAGGGGTTGCGTCAGATACGCAGTATTTT. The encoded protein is CASSLGVASDTQYF.

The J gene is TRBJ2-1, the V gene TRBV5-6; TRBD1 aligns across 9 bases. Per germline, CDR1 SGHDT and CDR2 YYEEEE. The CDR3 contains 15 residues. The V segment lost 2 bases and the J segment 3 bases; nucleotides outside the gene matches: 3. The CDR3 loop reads CASSFTGQGYNEQFF. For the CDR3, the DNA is TGTGCCAGCAGCTTTACGGGACAGGGCTACAATGAGCAGTTCTTC.

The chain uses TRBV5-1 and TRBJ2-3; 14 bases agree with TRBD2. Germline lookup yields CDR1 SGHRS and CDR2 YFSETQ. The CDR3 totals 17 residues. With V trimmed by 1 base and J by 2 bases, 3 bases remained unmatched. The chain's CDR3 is CASSLMGLAGDTDTQYF. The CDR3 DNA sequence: TGCGCCAGCAGCTTGATGGGACTAGCGGGAGACACAGATACGCAGTATTTT.

The chain's CDR3 is CAWSKQGGGEKLFF. The CDR3 nucleotides read TGTGCCTGGAGTAAACAGGGAGGTGGCGAAAAACTGTTTTTT. This chain connects TRBV30 to TRBJ1-4, with D possibly matching TRBD1 (6 bases). CDR3 length: 14 amino acids. V gave up 2 bases and J gave up 8 bases, with 15 bases separating them. The V gene's germline CDR1 is GTSNPN and CDR2 SVGIG (reference sequence).

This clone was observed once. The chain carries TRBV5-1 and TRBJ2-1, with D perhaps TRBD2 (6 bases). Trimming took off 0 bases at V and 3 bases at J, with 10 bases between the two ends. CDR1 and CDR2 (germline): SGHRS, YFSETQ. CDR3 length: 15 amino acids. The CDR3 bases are TGCGCCAGCAGCTTGGGGGGAGGTCTCTACAATGAGCAGTTCTTC. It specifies CASSLGGGLYNEQFF. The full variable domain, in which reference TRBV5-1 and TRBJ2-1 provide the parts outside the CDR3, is KAGVTQTPRYLIKTRGQQVTLSCSPISGHRSVSWYQQTPGQGLQFLFEYFSETQRNKGNFPGRFSGRQFSNSRSEMNVSTLELGDSALYLCASSLGGGLYNEQFFGPGTRLTVL.

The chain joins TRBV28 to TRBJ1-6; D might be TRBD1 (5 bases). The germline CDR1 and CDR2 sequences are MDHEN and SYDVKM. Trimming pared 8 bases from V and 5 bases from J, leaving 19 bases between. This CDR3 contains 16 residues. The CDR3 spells CASRGGTGIHNSPLHF. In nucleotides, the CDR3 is TGTGCCAGCCGGGGAGGGACCGGTATACATAATTCACCCCTCCACTTT.

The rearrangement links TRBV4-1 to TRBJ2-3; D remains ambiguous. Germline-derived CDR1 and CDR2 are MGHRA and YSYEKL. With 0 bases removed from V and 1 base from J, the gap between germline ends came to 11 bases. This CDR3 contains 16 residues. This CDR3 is CASSQDSVTRTDTQYF. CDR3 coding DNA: TGCGCCAGCAGCCAAGATTCGGTTACCCGCACAGATACGCAGTATTTT.

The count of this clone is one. Here the CDR3 DNA reads TGTGCCAGCAGCTACCCGCCGAGCTCCTACAATGAGCAGTTCTTC. This encodes CASSYPPSSYNEQFF. The rearrangement uses TRBV5-4 and TRBJ2-1; D not resolved. This CDR3 spans 15 amino acids. Trimming left V 3 bases short and J 0 bases short, with 10 bases between. Germline loops: CDR1 SGHNT, CDR2 YYREEE (reference sequence).

Written as DNA, the CDR3 is TGTGCCAGCAGCTTAGTAGGGGAGAGGGATGGCTACACCTTC. It is translated as CASSLVGERDGYTF. The chain couples TRBV11-2 to TRBJ1-2; maybe TRBD1 (5 bases). CDR3 length equals 14 residues. CDR1 is SGHAT and CDR2 is FQNNGV in the germline V gene. Trimming took off 1 base at V and 6 bases at J, with 12 bases between the two ends.

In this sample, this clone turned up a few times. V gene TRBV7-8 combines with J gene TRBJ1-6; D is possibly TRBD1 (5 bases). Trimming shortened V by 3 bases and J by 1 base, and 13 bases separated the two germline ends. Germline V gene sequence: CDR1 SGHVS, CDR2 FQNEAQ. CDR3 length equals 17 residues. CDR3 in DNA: TGTGCCAGCAGCTTCGGCGGGGGTAGTTCCTATAATTCACCCCTCCACTTT. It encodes CASSFGGGSSYNSPLHF.

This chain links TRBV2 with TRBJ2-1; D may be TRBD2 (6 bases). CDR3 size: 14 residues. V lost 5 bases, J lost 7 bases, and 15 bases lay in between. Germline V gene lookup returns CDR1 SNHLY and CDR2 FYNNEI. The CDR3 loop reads CASSTEGGRNEQFF. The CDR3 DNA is TGTGCCAGCAGTACCGAAGGAGGGAGGAATGAGCAGTTCTTC.

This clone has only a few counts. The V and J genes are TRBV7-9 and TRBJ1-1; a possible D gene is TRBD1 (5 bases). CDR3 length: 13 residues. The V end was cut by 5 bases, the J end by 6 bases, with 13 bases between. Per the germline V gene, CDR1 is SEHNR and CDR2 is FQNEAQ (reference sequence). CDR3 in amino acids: CASSEGSGAEAFF. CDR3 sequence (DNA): TGTGCCAGCAGCGAGGGTTCGGGGGCTGAAGCTTTCTTT. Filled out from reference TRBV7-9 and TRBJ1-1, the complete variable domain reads DTGVSQNPRHKITKRGQNVTFRCDPISEHNRLYWYRQTLGQGPEFLTYFQNEAQLEKSRLLSDRFSAERPKGSFSTLEIQRTEQGDSAMYLCASSEGSGAEAFFGQGTRLTVV.

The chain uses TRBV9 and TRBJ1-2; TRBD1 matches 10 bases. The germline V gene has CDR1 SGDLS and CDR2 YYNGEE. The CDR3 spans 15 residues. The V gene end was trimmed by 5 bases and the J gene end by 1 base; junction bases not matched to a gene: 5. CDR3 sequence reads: CASSMTGGDNYGYTF. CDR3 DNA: TGTGCCAGCAGTATGACAGGGGGCGATAACTATGGCTACACCTTC.

For the CDR3, the DNA is TGTGCCAGCAGCCAAGATGCTCTAGCGGGGCTCCAAGAGACCCAGTACTTC. It translates to CASSQDALAGLQETQYF. The chain joins TRBV4-2 to TRBJ2-5, with TRBD2 identical over 9 bases. The junction had 6 bases not matched to a gene; V was cut back by 0 bases and J by 1 base. This CDR3 region has 17 residues. Germline CDR1 LGHNA, CDR2 YNFKEQ.

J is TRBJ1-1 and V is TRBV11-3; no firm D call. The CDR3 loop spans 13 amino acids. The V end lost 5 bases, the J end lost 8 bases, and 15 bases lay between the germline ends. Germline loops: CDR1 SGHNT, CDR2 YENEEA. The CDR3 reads CASSPRNNLEAFF. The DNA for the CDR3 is TGTGCCAGCAGCCCTCGGAACAACCTCGAAGCTTTCTTT.